The 31 T cell receptor beta chains in this list originate from one sample, sequenced in a study of blood T cells in healthy people across ages. A second PCR, run for roughly 7 to 12 cycles, used a sample-barcoded 5' primer plus a J-beta primer mix. MiXCR, run by TCRdb on the 5' RACE reads, gives a single entry per CDR3 protein. Of about 1.1 million distinct CDR3 sequences in the sample, roughly two fifths are singletons; the top ten hold around 13%. Sequenced material: blood. All receptors come from a man aged 18 to 35 in good health.

The chain uses TRBV7-2 and TRBJ2-5; D not certain. Trimming removed 0 bases at V and 7 bases at J, with 3 bases between. CDR3 size: 11 residues. Germline CDR1 is SGHTA and CDR2 is FQGNSA. The CDR3 is CASSLALTQYF. In DNA form, the CDR3 reads TGTGCCAGCAGCTTAGCGTTGACCCAGTACTTC.

The chain uses TRBV10-3 and TRBJ1-5; D is unresolved. Germline loops: CDR1 ENHRY, CDR2 SYGVKD. The CDR3 length is 12 residues. Deletions cut 0 bases from V and 9 bases from J, with 6 bases between. CDR3: CAISESEGPQHF. The CDR3 DNA is TGTGCCATCAGTGAGTCGGAAGGGCCCCAGCATTTT.

The rearrangement links TRBV10-3 to TRBJ2-2; D is unresolved. The germline CDR1 and CDR2 sequences are ENHRY and SYGVKD. V was trimmed by 5 bases and J by 1 base, leaving 5 bases between them. The CDR3 loop spans 13 amino acids. The CDR3 sequence is CAISPVNTGELFF. The CDR3 DNA reads TGTGCCATCAGTCCAGTGAACACCGGGGAGCTGTTTTTT.

There are a few counts of this clonotype. The rearrangement joins TRBV9 to TRBJ2-3, with D unclear. V dropped 0 bases and J dropped 6 bases, with 11 bases sitting between them. The CDR3 sequence is 14 residues long. CDR1 and CDR2 (germline): SGDLS, YYNGEE. The DNA of the CDR3 is TGTGCCAGCAGCGTAGCCTTGACCCTTGATACGCAGTATTTT. It specifies CASSVALTLDTQYF.

J is TRBJ1-5 and V is TRBV29-1; 8 bases line up with TRBD1. V lost 8 bases to trimming and J lost 7 bases; unmatched junction nucleotides: 13. The CDR3 is 14 amino acids. CDR1 and CDR2 (germline): SQVTM, ANQGSEA. Here the CDR3 DNA reads TGCAGCTATGCGGCGCAGGGGGCTGGGCAGCCCCAGCATTTT. Its protein is CSYAAQGAGQPQHF.

The CDR3 coding sequence is TGCAGTGCTAGACAACAGGGGGGCAATCAGCCCCAGCATTTT. It specifies CSARQQGGNQPQHF. The chain recombines TRBV20-1 with TRBJ1-5, with TRBD1 matching 8 bases. The CDR3 has 14 residues. Trimming removed 2 bases from V and 2 bases from J; junction bases left unmatched: 2. From germline, CDR1 is DFQATT and CDR2 SNEGSKA (reference sequence).

The chain recombines TRBV20-1 with TRBJ1-5; unclear D gene. Germline V CDR1 and CDR2: DFQATT, SNEGSKA (reference sequence). The CDR3 has 13 residues. V was shortened by 3 bases and J by 4 bases, with 10 bases between the two germline ends. CDR3 sequence reads: CSASGRLNQPQHF. The CDR3, as DNA: TGCAGTGCTAGCGGCAGACTGAATCAGCCCCAGCATTTT.

The rearrangement links TRBV3-1 to TRBJ1-5; D call uncertain. Germline V gives CDR1 LGHDT, CDR2 YNNKEL (reference sequence). This CDR3 has 14 amino acids. V was shortened by 4 bases and J by 0 bases, with 7 bases between the two germline ends. The CDR3 here is CASSPTLSNQPQHF. CDR3 in DNA: TGTGCCAGCAGCCCGACACTTAGCAATCAGCCCCAGCATTTT.

This clonotype was counted a few times. The chain employs TRBV20-1 and TRBJ2-5, with TRBD1 matching over 8 bases. The assigned J gene may be wrong: the sequence end matches TRBJ2-7 better. The CDR3 is 15 residues long. Germline V lookup: CDR1 DFQATT, CDR2 SNEGSKA (reference sequence). The CDR3 region has the DNA TGCAGTGCTAGAGCCCGACAGGGGCCAACCTACGAGCAGTACTTC. Translated: CSARARQGPTYEQYF.

This clonotype came up a few times. The chain recombines TRBV24-1 with TRBJ2-3; D gene ambiguous. Germline V gene lookup returns CDR1 KGHDR and CDR2 SFDVKD. This CDR3 is built from 14 residues. V lost 4 bases to trimming and J lost 4 bases, with 11 bases between them. CDR3 sequence (DNA): TGTGCCACCAGTGACCCCCTTTTGTCAGATACGCAGTATTTT. Protein product: CATSDPLLSDTQYF.

This sequence joins TRBV6-6 and TRBJ2-5; 7 nucleotides align to TRBD1. Germline CDR1 is MNHNY and CDR2 is SVGAGI (reference sequence). V was clipped by 8 bases and J by 4 bases; unmatched bases: 4. The CDR3 has 12 residues. CDR3 sequence reads: CASLGTAETQYF. The CDR3 DNA reads TGTGCCAGCCTGGGGACAGCAGAGACCCAGTACTTC.

The chain employs TRBV29-1 and TRBJ1-2; TRBD1 matches 8 bases. The V and J ends lost 4 bases and 7 bases, in that order; junction bases with no gene match: 8. This CDR3 comprises 13 residues. Germline-derived CDR1 and CDR2 are SQVTM and ANQGSEA. The CDR3 nucleotides are TGCAGCGTTGGGCCGGACAGGGCATCTGGCTACACCTTC. Translation gives CSVGPDRASGYTF.

This clonotype was found many times. The chain carries TRBV20-1 and TRBJ1-2, with 8 bases fitting TRBD1. V was clipped by 3 bases and J by 4 bases; unmatched bases: 10. This CDR3 is 15 amino acids long. Looked up from germline, CDR1 is DFQATT and CDR2 is SNEGSKA (reference sequence). CDR3 nucleotide sequence: TGCAGTGCTAGGAACCTGGGACAGGCCCTCTATGGCTACACCTTC. Protein: CSARNLGQALYGYTF.

This clonotype was found many times. The V and J genes are TRBV7-2 and TRBJ1-1, with D possibly being TRBD1 (6 bases). The CDR3 is 16 amino acids. The germline V gene encodes CDR1 SGHTA and CDR2 FQGNSA. V was pared by 1 base and J by 1 base, with 13 bases between. The CDR3 DNA follows: TGTGCCAGCAGCTTAGTAGGGGGACGGGCGAACACTGAAGCTTTCTTT. Translated: CASSLVGGRANTEAFF.

V is TRBV7-2 and J is TRBJ1-1; D unclear. This CDR3 has 15 amino acids. Germline CDR1 reads SGHTA; CDR2 reads FQGNSA. Trimming left V 2 bases short and J 0 bases short, with 10 bases between. The CDR3 DNA sequence: TGTGCCAGCAGCTTAATAAGGGCGTTGAACACTGAAGCTTTCTTT. Translation: CASSLIRALNTEAFF.

This clonotype showed up just a few times. The rearrangement joins TRBV24-1 to TRBJ1-2; maybe TRBD1 (6 bases). The CDR3 loop spans 16 amino acids. CDR1 and CDR2 (germline): KGHDR, SFDVKD. The V end lost 5 bases, the J end lost 4 bases, and 19 bases lay between the germline ends. The CDR3 here is CATSVGGQAGGYGYTF. The CDR3 DNA sequence: TGTGCCACCAGTGTTGGGGGCCAGGCCGGAGGCTATGGCTACACCTTC.

This clonotype was detected a few times. The rearrangement links TRBV29-1 to TRBJ2-3, with 10 bases aligning to TRBD2. CDR1 and CDR2 (germline): SQVTM, ANQGSEA. The CDR3 has 15 residues. V lost 6 bases and J lost 1; bases outside the gene matches: 7. CDR3 in DNA: TGCAGCGTCCCCAGACTAGCGGGCCGCACAGATACGCAGTATTTT. Its translation: CSVPRLAGRTDTQYF.

This clonotype showed up just a few times. This chain's CDR3 is CSARGQGEQILSSYNEQFF. In nucleotides, the CDR3 is TGCAGTGCTAGAGGACAGGGCGAGCAAATTCTAAGCTCCTACAATGAGCAGTTCTTC. V and J are TRBV20-1 and TRBJ2-1; 7 nucleotides agree with TRBD1. Germline trimming cut 1 base from V and 0 bases from J; bases unmatched to any gene: 15. This CDR3 spans 19 amino acids. Germline V gives CDR1 DFQATT, CDR2 SNEGSKA (reference sequence).

Comments on this clonotype: One junction end does not reproduce the germline sequence, and a read error may be involved. The chain carries TRBV28 and TRBJ1-5, with D uncertain. CDR3 length: 13 residues. Germline values: CDR1 MDHEN, CDR2 SYDVKM. CDR3 loop: CASSFFGNQPRHF. The CDR3 DNA follows: TGTGCCAGCAGTTTTTTTGGGAATCAGCCCCGGCATTTT.

The rearrangement links TRBV27 to TRBJ1-6; D is ambiguous. Germline V gene sequence: CDR1 MNHEY, CDR2 SMNVEV (reference sequence). The CDR3 runs 14 residues. V lost 4 bases and J 8 bases, leaving 12 bases between the germline ends. CDR3 in amino acids: CASSSGYVDSPLHF. For the CDR3, the DNA is TGTGCCAGCAGTTCAGGCTACGTAGATTCACCCCTCCACTTT.

This clonotype was recorded a few times. The rearrangement links TRBV27 to TRBJ2-7; D gene uncertain. The CDR3 has 13 amino acids. CDR1 is MNHEY and CDR2 is SMNVEV in the germline V gene (reference sequence). Trimming removed 3 bases at V and 7 bases at J, with 13 bases between. Here the CDR3 DNA reads TGTGCCAGCAGTTTCCTGTCCCCGGAGGAGCAGTACTTC. Protein sequence: CASSFLSPEEQYF.

This clonotype was seen a handful of times. In DNA, the CDR3 is TGTGCCAGCAGTGAATCGGCTGCAACTAATGAAAAACTGTTTTTT. Encoded protein: CASSESAATNEKLFF. V usage is TRBV2 and J usage is TRBJ1-4; no clear D gene. Germline assignment: CDR1 SNHLY and CDR2 FYNNEI. V was shortened by 2 bases and J by 0 bases, with 7 bases between the two germline ends. The CDR3 consists of 15 residues.

V and J are TRBV4-2 and TRBJ2-2; 9 nucleotides agree with TRBD2. The CDR3 is 18 residues long. CDR1 and CDR2 (germline): LGHNA, YNFKEQ. Trimming cost V 0 bases and J 2 bases; bases outside gene matches: 7. The CDR3 DNA is TGTGCCAGCAGCCAAGATCCCAGCGGGGGGACCAACACCGGGGAGCTGTTTTTT. It specifies CASSQDPSGGTNTGELFF.

This clonotype was seen a few times. V gene TRBV20-1 combines with J gene TRBJ1-4, with D maybe TRBD1 (5 bases). The CDR3 sequence is 15 residues long. V shed 5 bases and J shed 7 bases, with 20 bases lying between them. The germline V gene has CDR1 DFQATT and CDR2 SNEGSKA (reference sequence). The CDR3 loop reads CSALPGHKGSEKLFF. The CDR3 coding sequence is TGCAGTGCTCTACCCGGACACAAAGGGTCTGAAAAACTGTTTTTT.

The rearrangement links TRBV5-1 to TRBJ2-1; TRBD2 matches at 12 bases. The J call is doubtful: the DNA matches TRBJ2-7 better. CDR1 and CDR2 from the germline V gene are SGHRS and YFSETQ. The CDR3 loop spans 16 amino acids. The CDR3 DNA reads as TGCGCCAGCAGCTCTACCGGGACTAGCGGGTACAATGAGCAGTACTTC. Translated: CASSSTGTSGYNEQYF.

The table lists this clonotype with many counts. The rearrangement links TRBV7-2 to TRBJ1-2, with 7 bases lining up with TRBD1. Trimming cost V 4 bases and J 2 bases; bases outside gene matches: 4. Germline V gene sequence: CDR1 SGHTA, CDR2 FQGNSA. The CDR3 is made up of 14 amino acids. The CDR3 nucleotides read TGTGCCAGCAGCTCAGGGACAGAGAACTATGGCTACACCTTC. This translates into CASSSGTENYGYTF.

This clonotype was seen ten or more times. The genes are TRBV20-1 and TRBJ2-1, with D maybe TRBD1 (5 bases). Germline CDR1 DFQATT, CDR2 SNEGSKA (reference sequence). This CDR3 region has 14 residues. V was pared by 6 bases and J by 0 bases, with 12 bases between. The CDR3, as DNA: TGCAGTGCCAGGGTTTCGAGCTCCTACAATGAGCAGTTCTTC. It is translated as CSARVSSSYNEQFF.

This clonotype showed up just a few times. The V and J genes are TRBV4-1 and TRBJ1-4; 9 nucleotides match TRBD1. V trimming: 4 bases; J trimming: 3 bases; junction bases outside the gene matches: 12. The V gene's germline CDR1 is MGHRA and CDR2 YSYEKL. CDR3 length equals 18 residues. CDR3 protein: CASSLAGTGKGANEKLFF. CDR3 DNA: TGCGCCAGCAGCCTAGCCGGGACAGGGAAAGGGGCTAATGAAAAACTGTTTTTT.

This clonotype was detected once. The chain recombines TRBV6-2 or TRBV6-3 with TRBJ2-6; D might be TRBD2 (5 bases). Per the germline V gene, CDR1 is MNHEY and CDR2 is SVGEGT. This CDR3 is built from 16 residues. V was pared by 0 bases and J by 3 bases, with 9 bases between. The CDR3 loop is CASSYSDWGGANVLTF. CDR3 bases: TGTGCCAGCAGTTACTCGGACTGGGGTGGGGCCAACGTCCTGACTTTC.

For this clonotype: This may be a read error: a much more frequent sequence differs by one nucleotide. The V gene is TRBV7-6, the J gene TRBJ2-1, with a possible D match to TRBD1 (6 bases). The CDR3 loop spans 18 amino acids. The germline V gene has CDR1 SGHVS and CDR2 FNYEAQ. V was pared by 1 base and J by 0 bases, with 16 bases between. As DNA, the CDR3 is TGTGCCAGCAGCTTAGGGCGCCGACAGGTGAGCTCCTACAATGAGCAGTTCTTC. Protein sequence: CASSLGRRQVSSYNEQFF.

Only a few counts were recorded for this clonotype. The chain is built from TRBV19 and TRBJ1-2; D possibly corresponds to TRBD1 (5 bases). Germline CDR1 reads LNHDA; CDR2 reads SQIVND (reference sequence). CDR3 length: 12 amino acids. V was cut by 4 bases and J by 7 bases, with 10 bases left in between. CDR3 residues: CASSSRDSGYTF. The CDR3 DNA follows: TGTGCCAGTAGTAGCAGGGATTCTGGCTACACCTTC. Variable domain in full (rest from reference TRBV19 and TRBJ1-2): DGGITQSPKYLFRKEGQNVTLSCEQNLNHDAMYWYRQDPGQGLRLIYYSQIVNDFQKGDIAEGYSVSREKKESFPLTVTSAQKNPTAFYLCASSSRDSGYTFGSGTRLTVV.